This T cell receptor (beta chain) was recorded in a study of CD8 T cells in Susac syndrome. Only one count was recorded for this clonotype. cDNA came from approximately 0.5 to 1 ug RNA primed by random hexamers. TCRdb analysed the immunoSEQ multiplex PCR reads with MiXCR anew, one entry per CDR3 protein. The sample yields about 150,000 distinct CDR3 sequences, roughly 95% seen once. The CDR3 has 12 amino acids. J lost 10 bases, V lost 7 bases, and 8 bases had no gene match. CDR1 and CDR2 from the germline V gene are LGHDT and YNNKEL (reference sequence). V gene TRBV3-1 combines with J gene TRBJ1-1; 8 nucleotides line up with TRBD1. Sequencing was done on a sample of CD4+ T cells from PBMCs. The receptor was isolated from a human donor with Susac syndrome. CDR3 DNA: TGTGCCAGCACCCTCGGACAGGGTCGAGCTTTCTTT. This translates into CASTLGQGRAFF. The full variable domain, in which reference TRBV3-1 and TRBJ1-1 provide the parts outside the CDR3, is DTAVSQTPKYLVTQMGNDKSIKCEQNLGHDTMYWYKQDSKKFLKIMFSYNNKELIINETVPNRFSPKSPDKAHLNLHINSLELGDSAVYFCASTLGQGRAFFGQGTRLTVV.